Below, 21 T cell receptor beta chains from the same sample are listed, as sequenced in a study of blood T cell repertoires in COVID-19. Clones were read by immunoSEQ multiplex PCR, and TCRdb kept only the in-frame ones, dropping some. The sample has roughly 120,000 clones, roughly 89% seen once. Source material: peripheral blood. The receptor set was obtained from a woman in her forties or fifties with acute or convalescent COVID-19.

The CDR3 loop reads CASSSDYTEAFF. The CDR3 bases are TGTGCCAGCAGCTCTGACTACACTGAAGCTTTCTTT. The chain has TRBV11-2 and TRBJ1-1; no clear D gene. The CDR3 covers 12 residues. Germline V gives CDR1 SGHAT, CDR2 FQNNGV. V lost 4 bases, J lost 3 bases, and 6 bases lay in between. Variable domain in full (rest from reference TRBV11-2 and TRBJ1-1): EAGVAQSPRYKIIEKRQSVAFWCNPISGHATLYWYQQILGQGPKLLIQFQNNGVVDDSQLPKDRFSAERLKGVDSTLKIQPAKLEDSAVYLCASSSDYTEAFFGQGTRLTVV.

Here the CDR3 DNA reads TGTGCCAGCGGACAGAAGGGCTACGAGCAGTACTTC. As protein: CASGQKGYEQYF. The V gene is TRBV6-5, the J gene TRBJ2-7; D is perhaps TRBD1 (6 bases). There are 12 residues in the CDR3. The V gene's germline CDR1 is MNHEY and CDR2 SVGAGI. The V gene lost 8 bases and the J gene lost 3 bases, with 11 bases spanning the gap.

The chain carries TRBV20-1 and TRBJ2-5; D ambiguous. The CDR3 sequence is 11 residues long. CDR1 DFQATT and CDR2 SNEGSKA come from the germline V gene (reference sequence). Trimming removed 3 bases from V and 9 bases from J, with 11 bases in between. In nucleotides, the CDR3 is TGCAGTGCTAGTGCCTTCGAGGCCCAGTACTTC. This sequence encodes CSASAFEAQYF.

V usage is TRBV27 and J usage is TRBJ2-7, with TRBD2 identical over 7 bases. This CDR3 spans 14 amino acids. The V segment lost 4 bases and the J segment 2 bases; nucleotides outside the gene matches: 5. Germline V gene lookup returns CDR1 MNHEY and CDR2 SMNVEV (reference sequence). For the CDR3, the DNA is TGTGCCAGCAGTTCACTAGCGAGAACCTACGAGCAGTACTTC. Translating gives CASSSLARTYEQYF.

The chain recombines TRBV5-6 with TRBJ2-6; no definite D call. This CDR3 has 15 residues. Germline CDR1 and CDR2: SGHDT and YYEEEE. The V end lost 0 bases, the J end lost 2 bases, and 6 bases lay between the germline ends. For the CDR3, the DNA is TGTGCCAGCAGCTTGGAATCAGCTGGGGCCAACGTCCTGACTTTC. Amino acid sequence: CASSLESAGANVLTF.

The J gene is TRBJ2-2, the V gene TRBV4-2; maybe TRBD1 (6 bases). Trimming shortened V by 1 base and J by 3 bases, and 9 bases separated the two germline ends. This CDR3 has 15 amino acids. Germline CDR1 reads LGHNA; CDR2 reads YNFKEQ. This chain's CDR3 is CASSQVGADTGELFF. The DNA for the CDR3 is TGTGCCAGCAGCCAAGTGGGGGCGGACACCGGGGAGCTGTTTTTT.

Only one count was recorded for this clone. The V gene is TRBV19, the J gene TRBJ1-5, with 9 bases matching TRBD1. The CDR3 totals 15 residues. Germline V lookup: CDR1 LNHDA, CDR2 SQIVND (reference sequence). V was pared by 7 bases and J by 5 bases, with 9 bases of the junction left unmatched. CDR3: CASTTDRGYDQPQHF. The DNA for the CDR3 is TGTGCCAGTACCACAGACAGGGGGTATGATCAGCCCCAGCATTTT. Full variable domain (missing parts from reference TRBV19 and TRBJ1-5): DGGITQSPKYLFRKEGQNVTLSCEQNLNHDAMYWYRQDPGQGLRLIYYSQIVNDFQKGDIAEGYSVSREKKESFPLTVTSAQKNPTAFYLCASTTDRGYDQPQHFGDGTRLSIL.

V is TRBV5-1 and J is TRBJ2-3; TRBD2 aligns across 7 bases. Germline CDR1 SGHRS, CDR2 YFSETQ. J lost 2 bases, V lost 0 bases, and 9 bases had no gene match. The CDR3 spans 17 residues. This chain's CDR3 is CASSLDAPSGATDTQYF. The CDR3 bases are TGCGCCAGCAGCTTGGATGCGCCCAGCGGGGCCACAGATACGCAGTATTTT.

This chain connects TRBV6-6 to TRBJ1-5; D is possibly TRBD1 (5 bases). Germline-derived CDR1 and CDR2 are MNHNY and SVGAGI (reference sequence). V gave up 6 bases and J gave up 6 bases, with 18 bases separating them. The CDR3 runs to 15 residues. The CDR3 sequence: CASSFPGEIGQPQHF. The CDR3 nucleotides read TGTGCCAGCAGCTTCCCGGGGGAAATAGGTCAGCCCCAGCATTTT.

The chain links TRBV6-2 or TRBV6-3 to TRBJ1-1; 7 positions agree with TRBD1. The germline V gene encodes CDR1 MNHEY and CDR2 SVGEGT. This CDR3 has 13 residues. The V and J ends lost 6 bases and 1 base, in that order; junction bases with no gene match: 2. In nucleotides, the CDR3 is TGTGCCAGCAGCCGGGACAGGAACACTGAAGCTTTCTTT. It encodes CASSRDRNTEAFF.

The rearrangement links TRBV18 to TRBJ1-5, with TRBD1 identical over 7 bases. V lost 1 base to trimming and J lost 2 bases; unmatched junction nucleotides: 14. The CDR3 is made up of 19 amino acids. CDR1 and CDR2 (germline): KGHSH, LQKENI. The CDR3 protein is CASSPRVTGIIWRNQPQHF. CDR3 DNA: TGTGCCAGCTCACCACGCGTGACAGGGATAATTTGGCGCAATCAGCCCCAGCATTTT.

Comment on this clone: Other nucleotide sequences in the sample specify the same CDR3. J is TRBJ1-6 and V is TRBV5-1, with 8 nucleotides matching TRBD1. This CDR3 region has 14 residues. CDR1 is SGHRS, CDR2 YFSETQ, per germline. The junction had 2 bases not matched to a gene; V was cut back by 2 bases and J by 7 bases. The DNA of the CDR3 is TGCGCCAGCAGCTTCGGACAGGGAAATTCACCCCTCCACTTT. This gives the protein CASSFGQGNSPLHF. Combining the CDR3 with reference TRBV5-1 and TRBJ1-6 gives the whole variable domain KAGVTQTPRYLIKTRGQQVTLSCSPISGHRSVSWYQQTPGQGLQFLFEYFSETQRNKGNFPGRFSGRQFSNSRSEMNVSTLELGDSALYLCASSFGQGNSPLHFGNGTRLTVT.

This rearrangement joins TRBV4-3 to TRBJ2-3; TRBD2 matches at 12 bases. The CDR3 loop spans 17 amino acids. With V trimmed by 3 bases and J by 3 bases, 7 bases remained unmatched. The V gene's germline CDR1 is LGHNA and CDR2 YSLEER. The CDR3 DNA follows: TGCGCCAGCAGCCATCTATACACTAGCGGGAGGACAGATACGCAGTATTTT. Translated: CASSHLYTSGRTDTQYF.

The chain carries TRBV4-3 and TRBJ1-1; 8 nucleotides agree with TRBD1. The CDR3 runs to 16 residues. The V gene end was trimmed by 0 bases and the J gene end by 4 bases; junction bases not matched to a gene: 7. CDR1 LGHNA and CDR2 YSLEER come from the germline V gene. The DNA for the CDR3 is TGCGCCAGCAGCCAAGATGGACAGGGCCGGACCACTGAAGCTTTCTTT. It specifies CASSQDGQGRTTEAFF.

This chain joins TRBV6-5 and TRBJ2-5, with D possibly being TRBD2 (5 bases). CDR3 size: 12 residues. V was cut by 5 bases and J by 8 bases, with 12 bases left in between. The germline gives CDR1 MNHEY, CDR2 SVGAGI. Here the CDR3 reads CASSPGSTTQYF. As DNA, the CDR3 is TGTGCCAGCAGTCCTGGGAGCACAACCCAGTACTTC.

J is TRBJ1-5 and V is TRBV2, with TRBD1 identical over 7 bases. Germline trimming cut 6 bases from V and 4 bases from J; bases unmatched to any gene: 9. The CDR3 has 15 residues. Per the germline V gene, CDR1 is SNHLY and CDR2 is FYNNEI. CDR3 DNA: TGTGCCAGCAGCGTACAGGGGTTGGCAAATCAGCCCCAGCATTTT. Translated: CASSVQGLANQPQHF.

This sequence joins TRBV9 and TRBJ1-1; perhaps TRBD1 as D (5 bases). V lost 6 bases, J lost 0 bases, and 15 bases lay in between. The CDR3 loop spans 15 amino acids. Germline CDR1 is SGDLS and CDR2 is YYNGEE. CDR3 sequence: CASTLTGGMNTEAFF. DNA for the CDR3: TGTGCCAGCACCCTCACCGGGGGGATGAACACTGAAGCTTTCTTT.

The sample holds one count of this clone. V is TRBV4-1 and J is TRBJ2-6; D is uncertain. From germline, CDR1 is MGHRA and CDR2 YSYEKL. V was shortened by 3 bases and J by 0 bases, with 12 bases between the two germline ends. The CDR3 runs 17 residues. In nucleotides, the CDR3 is TGCGCCAGCAGCCATTCCGCTTCGAGCTCTGGGGCCAACGTCCTGACTTTC. This codes for CASSHSASSSGANVLTF.

The chain recombines TRBV28 with TRBJ1-4; 10 nucleotides align to TRBD1. The CDR3 has 18 residues. Per germline, CDR1 MDHEN and CDR2 SYDVKM. V lost 4 bases, J lost 5 bases, and 13 bases stayed unmatched. The CDR3 region is CASSSLWAPGQGNEKLFF. CDR3 nucleotide sequence: TGTGCCAGCAGTTCCTTATGGGCTCCGGGACAGGGGAATGAAAAACTGTTTTTT.

The genes are TRBV21-1 and TRBJ2-7; the table names TRBD2, a call not compared with the DNA. TRBV21-1 is assigned pseudogene status. CDR3 size: 17 residues. This CDR3 reads CASSCLSSGDRAYEQYF. The CDR3 nucleotides are TGTGCCAGCAGCTGCCTATCTTCGGGGGATCGGGCTTACGAGCAGTACTTC.

The chain employs TRBV19 and TRBJ1-5, with TRBD1 matching over 9 bases. The germline gives CDR1 LNHDA, CDR2 SQIVND (reference sequence). J lost 2 bases, V lost 7 bases, and 12 bases had no gene match. CDR3 length: 17 amino acids. CDR3 in DNA: TGTGCCAGTAAATCAGGACAGGGGAACTATGGCAATCAGCCCCAGCATTTT. This encodes CASKSGQGNYGNQPQHF.